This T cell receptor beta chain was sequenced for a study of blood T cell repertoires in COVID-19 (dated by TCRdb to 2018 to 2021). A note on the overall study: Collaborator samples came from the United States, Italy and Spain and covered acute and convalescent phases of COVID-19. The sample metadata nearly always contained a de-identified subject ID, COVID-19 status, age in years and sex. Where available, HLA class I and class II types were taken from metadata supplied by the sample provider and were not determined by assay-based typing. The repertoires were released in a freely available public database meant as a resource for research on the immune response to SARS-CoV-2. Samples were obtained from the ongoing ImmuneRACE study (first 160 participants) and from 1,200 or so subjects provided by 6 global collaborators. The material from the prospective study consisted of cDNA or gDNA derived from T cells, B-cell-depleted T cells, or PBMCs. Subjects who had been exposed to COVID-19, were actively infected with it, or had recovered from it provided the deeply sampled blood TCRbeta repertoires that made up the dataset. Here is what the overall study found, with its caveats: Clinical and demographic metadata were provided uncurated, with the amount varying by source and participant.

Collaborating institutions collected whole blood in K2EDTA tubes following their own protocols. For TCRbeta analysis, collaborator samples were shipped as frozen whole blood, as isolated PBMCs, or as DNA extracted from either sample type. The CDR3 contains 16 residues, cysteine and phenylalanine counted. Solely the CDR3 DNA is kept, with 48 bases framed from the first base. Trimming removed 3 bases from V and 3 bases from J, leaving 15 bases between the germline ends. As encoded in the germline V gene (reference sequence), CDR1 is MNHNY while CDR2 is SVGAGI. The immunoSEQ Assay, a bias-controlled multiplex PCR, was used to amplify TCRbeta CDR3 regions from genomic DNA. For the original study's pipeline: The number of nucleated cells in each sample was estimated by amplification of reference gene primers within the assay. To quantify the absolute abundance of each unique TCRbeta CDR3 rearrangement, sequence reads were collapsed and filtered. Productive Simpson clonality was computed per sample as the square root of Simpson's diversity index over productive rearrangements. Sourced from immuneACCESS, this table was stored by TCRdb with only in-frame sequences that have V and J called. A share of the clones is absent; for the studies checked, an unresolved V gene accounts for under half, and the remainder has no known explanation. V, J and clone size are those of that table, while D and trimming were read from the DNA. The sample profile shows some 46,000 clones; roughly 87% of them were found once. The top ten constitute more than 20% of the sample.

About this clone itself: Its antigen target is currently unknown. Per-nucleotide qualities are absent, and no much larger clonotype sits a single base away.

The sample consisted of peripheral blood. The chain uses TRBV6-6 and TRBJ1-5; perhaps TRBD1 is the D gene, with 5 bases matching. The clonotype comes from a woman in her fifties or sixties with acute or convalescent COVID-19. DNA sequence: TGTGCCAGCAGTTATTCCCTCCGGGGGGACAATCAGCCCCAGCATTTT. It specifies CASSYSLRGDNQPQHF.